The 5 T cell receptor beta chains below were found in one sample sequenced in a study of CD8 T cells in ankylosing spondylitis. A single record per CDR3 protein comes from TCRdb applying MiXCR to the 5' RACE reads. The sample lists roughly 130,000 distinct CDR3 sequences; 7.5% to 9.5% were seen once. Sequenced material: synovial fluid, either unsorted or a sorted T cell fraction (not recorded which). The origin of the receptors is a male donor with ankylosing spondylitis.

DNA for the CDR3: TGTGCCAGCAGACAGGGTACTGGCACTGAAGCTTTCTTT. The encoded protein is CASRQGTGTEAFF. The genes are TRBV27 and TRBJ1-1, with D possibly TRBD1 on 6 matching bases. Trimming cost V 6 bases and J 4 bases, with 12 bases left between them. The CDR3 is 13 residues long. CDR1 and CDR2 (germline): MNHEY, SMNVEV (reference sequence).

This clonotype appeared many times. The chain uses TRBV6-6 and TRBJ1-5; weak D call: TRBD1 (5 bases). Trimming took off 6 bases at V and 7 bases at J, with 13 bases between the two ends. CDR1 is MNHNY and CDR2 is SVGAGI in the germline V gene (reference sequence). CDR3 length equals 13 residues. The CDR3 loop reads CASSQGSGQPQHF. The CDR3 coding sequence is TGTGCCAGCAGCCAAGGTTCAGGGCAGCCCCAGCATTTT.

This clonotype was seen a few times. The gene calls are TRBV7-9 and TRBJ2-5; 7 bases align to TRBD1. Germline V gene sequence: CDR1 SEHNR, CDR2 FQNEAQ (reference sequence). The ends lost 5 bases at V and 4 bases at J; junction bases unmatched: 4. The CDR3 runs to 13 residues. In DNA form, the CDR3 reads TGTGCCAGCAGCCAGGACAGGCTAGAGACCCAGTACTTC. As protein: CASSQDRLETQYF. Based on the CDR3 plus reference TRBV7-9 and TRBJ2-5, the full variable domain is DTGVSQNPRHKITKRGQNVTFRCDPISEHNRLYWYRQTLGQGPEFLTYFQNEAQLEKSRLLSDRFSAERPKGSFSTLEIQRTEQGDSAMYLCASSQDRLETQYFGPGTRLLVL.

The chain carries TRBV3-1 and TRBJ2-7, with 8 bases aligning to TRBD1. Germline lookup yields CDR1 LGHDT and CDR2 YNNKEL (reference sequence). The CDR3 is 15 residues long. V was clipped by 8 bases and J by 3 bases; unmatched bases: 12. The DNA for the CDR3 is TGTGCCAGCTCCCAGCCGGCAGGGGGCTTCTACGAGCAGTACTTC. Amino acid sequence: CASSQPAGGFYEQYF.

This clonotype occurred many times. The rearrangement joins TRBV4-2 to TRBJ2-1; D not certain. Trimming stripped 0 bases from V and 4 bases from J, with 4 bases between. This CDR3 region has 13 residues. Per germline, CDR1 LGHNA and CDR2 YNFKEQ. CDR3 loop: CASSQERYNEQFF. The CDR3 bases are TGTGCCAGCAGCCAAGAAAGGTACAATGAGCAGTTCTTC.